This TCR beta chain was obtained from a study of Tregs in tolerant kidney transplant recipients. V lost 3 bases, J lost 6 bases, and 20 bases stayed unmatched. The CDR3 is 18 residues long. Germline values: CDR1 LNHDA, CDR2 SQIVND (reference sequence). Clones were read by immunoSEQ multiplex PCR, and TCRdb kept only the in-frame ones, dropping some. The sample lists 55,000 to 70,000 clones, 70% to 90% occurring once. This clone has only one observation. Unstimulated Tregs (CD4+CD25+CD127-) and CD4+CD25- non-Tregs were sorted from PBMCs. The rearrangement joins TRBV19 to TRBJ2-7, with 7 bases that match TRBD2. This specimen consisted of Tregs from blood, obtained before the transplant. The clonotype originates from a human donor who received a combined kidney and bone marrow transplant. CDR3 residues: CASSIYLIIAGVTTEQYF. In nucleotides, the CDR3 is TGTGCCAGTAGTATTTACCTTATTATTGCGGGAGTAACTACCGAGCAGTACTTC.